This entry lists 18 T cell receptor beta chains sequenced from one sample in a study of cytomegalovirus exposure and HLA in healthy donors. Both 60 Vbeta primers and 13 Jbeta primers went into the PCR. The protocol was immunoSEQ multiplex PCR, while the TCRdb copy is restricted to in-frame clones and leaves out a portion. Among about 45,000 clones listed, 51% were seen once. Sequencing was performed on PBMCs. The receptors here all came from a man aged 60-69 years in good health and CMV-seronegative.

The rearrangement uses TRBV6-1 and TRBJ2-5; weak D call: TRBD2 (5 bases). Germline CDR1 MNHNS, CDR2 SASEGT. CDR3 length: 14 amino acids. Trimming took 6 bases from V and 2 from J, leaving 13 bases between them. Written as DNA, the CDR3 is TGTGCCAGCAGGGCCCCGGGGTTTCAAGAGACCCAGTACTTC. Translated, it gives CASRAPGFQETQYF.

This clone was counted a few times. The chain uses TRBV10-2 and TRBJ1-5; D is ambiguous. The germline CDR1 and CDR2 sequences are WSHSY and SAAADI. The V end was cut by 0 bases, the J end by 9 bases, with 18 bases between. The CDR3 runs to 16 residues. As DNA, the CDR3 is TGCGCCAGCAGTGAGTCGCGAGGGCAGAGCTTAGGGCCCCAGCATTTT. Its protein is CASSESRGQSLGPQHF.

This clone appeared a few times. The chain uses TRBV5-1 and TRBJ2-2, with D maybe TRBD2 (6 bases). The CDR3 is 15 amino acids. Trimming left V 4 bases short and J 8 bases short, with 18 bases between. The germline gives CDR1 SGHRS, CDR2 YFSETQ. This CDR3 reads CASSRGDSAGGELFF. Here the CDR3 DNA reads TGCGCCAGCAGCCGCGGGGATTCGGCCGGTGGGGAGCTGTTTTTT.

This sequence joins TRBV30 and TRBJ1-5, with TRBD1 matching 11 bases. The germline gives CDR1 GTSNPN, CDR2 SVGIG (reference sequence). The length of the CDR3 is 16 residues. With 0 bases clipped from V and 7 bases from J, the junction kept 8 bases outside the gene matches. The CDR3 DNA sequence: TGTGCCTGGAGTGTACGGGGAGGGACAGGGGGACAGCCCCAGCATTTT. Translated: CAWSVRGGTGGQPQHF.

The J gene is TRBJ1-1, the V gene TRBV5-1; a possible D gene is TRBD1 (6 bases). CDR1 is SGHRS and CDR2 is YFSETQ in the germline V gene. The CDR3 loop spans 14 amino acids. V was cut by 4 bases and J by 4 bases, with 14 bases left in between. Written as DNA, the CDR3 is TGCGCCAGCAGCCTGACCCGAGGGGGCACTGAAGCTTTCTTT. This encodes CASSLTRGGTEAFF.

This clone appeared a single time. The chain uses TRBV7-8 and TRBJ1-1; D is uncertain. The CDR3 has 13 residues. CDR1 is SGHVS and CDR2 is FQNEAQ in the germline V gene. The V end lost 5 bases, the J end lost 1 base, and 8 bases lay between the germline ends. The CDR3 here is CASSPRQNTEAFF. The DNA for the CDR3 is TGTGCCAGCAGCCCACGACAGAACACTGAAGCTTTCTTT.

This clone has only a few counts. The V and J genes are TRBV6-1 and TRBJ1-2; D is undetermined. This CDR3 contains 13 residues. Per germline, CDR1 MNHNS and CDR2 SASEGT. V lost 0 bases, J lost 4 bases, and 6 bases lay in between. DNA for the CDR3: TGTGCCAGCAGTGAAGCGCGGGGCTATGGCTACACCTTC. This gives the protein CASSEARGYGYTF.

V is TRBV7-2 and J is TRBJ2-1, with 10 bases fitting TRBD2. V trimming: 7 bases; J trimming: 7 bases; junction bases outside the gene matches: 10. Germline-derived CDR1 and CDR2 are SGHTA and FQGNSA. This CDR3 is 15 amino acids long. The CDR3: CASNPKLAGENEQFF. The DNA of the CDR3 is TGTGCCAGCAACCCAAAGCTAGCGGGAGAGAATGAGCAGTTCTTC.

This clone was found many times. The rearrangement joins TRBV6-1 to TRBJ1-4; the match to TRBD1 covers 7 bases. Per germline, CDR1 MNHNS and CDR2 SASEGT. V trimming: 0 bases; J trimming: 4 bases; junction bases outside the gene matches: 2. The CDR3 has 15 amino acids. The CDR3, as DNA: TGTGCCAGCAGTGAAGCGGGACAGTATAATGAAAAACTGTTTTTT. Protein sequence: CASSEAGQYNEKLFF.

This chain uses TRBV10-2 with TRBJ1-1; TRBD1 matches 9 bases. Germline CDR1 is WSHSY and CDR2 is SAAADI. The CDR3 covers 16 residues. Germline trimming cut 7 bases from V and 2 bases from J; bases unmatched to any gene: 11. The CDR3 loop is CASTQLRDRANTEAFF. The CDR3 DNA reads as TGCGCCAGCACCCAACTCCGGGACAGGGCTAACACTGAAGCTTTCTTT.

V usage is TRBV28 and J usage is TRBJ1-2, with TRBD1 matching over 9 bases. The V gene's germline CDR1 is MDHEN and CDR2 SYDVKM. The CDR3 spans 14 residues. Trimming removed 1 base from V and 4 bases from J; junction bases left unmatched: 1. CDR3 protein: CASSLSTGGYGYTF. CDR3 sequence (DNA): TGTGCCAGCAGTTTATCGACAGGGGGCTATGGCTACACCTTC.

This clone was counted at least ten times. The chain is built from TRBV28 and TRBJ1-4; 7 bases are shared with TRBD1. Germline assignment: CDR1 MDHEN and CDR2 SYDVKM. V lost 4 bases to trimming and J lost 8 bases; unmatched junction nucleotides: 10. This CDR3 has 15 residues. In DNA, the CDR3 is TGTGCCAGCAGTTCTTATGGGACAGCAAGGGAAAAACTGTTTTTT. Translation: CASSSYGTAREKLFF.

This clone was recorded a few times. CDR3 in amino acids: CAWSGLAGAGEQYF. CDR3 DNA: TGTGCCTGGAGTGGGCTAGCGGGAGCCGGCGAGCAGTACTTC. The genes are TRBV30 and TRBJ2-7, with 10 bases that match TRBD2. This CDR3 has 14 residues. Germline CDR1 and CDR2: GTSNPN and SVGIG (reference sequence). V dropped 1 base and J dropped 6; count of bases not matched to a gene: 6.

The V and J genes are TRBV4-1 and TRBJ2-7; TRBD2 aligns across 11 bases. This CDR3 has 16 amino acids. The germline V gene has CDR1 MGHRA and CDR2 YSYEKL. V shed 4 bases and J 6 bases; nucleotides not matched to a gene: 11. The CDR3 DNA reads TGCGCCAGCAGCCCCTCTGAGGGACTAGCGGTCTCCGAGCAGTACTTC. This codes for CASSPSEGLAVSEQYF.

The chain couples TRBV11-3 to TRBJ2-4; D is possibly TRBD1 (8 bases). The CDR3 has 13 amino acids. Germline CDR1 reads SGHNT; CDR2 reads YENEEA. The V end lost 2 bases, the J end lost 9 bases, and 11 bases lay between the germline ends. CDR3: CASSLNRGGIQYF. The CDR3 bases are TGTGCCAGCAGCTTAAACAGGGGGGGCATTCAGTACTTC. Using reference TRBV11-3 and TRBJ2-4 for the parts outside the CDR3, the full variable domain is EAGVVQSPRYKIIEKKQPVAFWCNPISGHNTLYWYLQNLGQGPELLIRYENEEAVDDSQLPKDRFSAERLKGVDSTLKIQPAELGDSAVYLCASSLNRGGIQYFGAGTRLSVL.

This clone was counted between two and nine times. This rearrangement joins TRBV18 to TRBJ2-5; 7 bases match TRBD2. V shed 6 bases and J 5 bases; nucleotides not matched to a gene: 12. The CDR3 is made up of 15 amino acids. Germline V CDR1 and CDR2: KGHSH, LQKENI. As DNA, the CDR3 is TGTGCCAGCTCCCTCGGACTGGGAGGGTCGGAGACCCAGTACTTC. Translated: CASSLGLGGSETQYF.

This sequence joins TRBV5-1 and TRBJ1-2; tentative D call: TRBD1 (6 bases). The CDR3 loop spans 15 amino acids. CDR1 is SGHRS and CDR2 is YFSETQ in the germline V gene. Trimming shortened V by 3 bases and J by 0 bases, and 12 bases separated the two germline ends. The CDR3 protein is CASSSGHQTNYGYTF. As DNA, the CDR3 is TGCGCCAGCAGCTCGGGACACCAGACTAACTATGGCTACACCTTC.

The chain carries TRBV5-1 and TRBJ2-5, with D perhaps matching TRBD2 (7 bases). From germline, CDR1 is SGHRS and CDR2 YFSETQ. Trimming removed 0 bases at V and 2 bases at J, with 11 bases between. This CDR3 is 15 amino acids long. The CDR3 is CASSLGGGGQETQYF. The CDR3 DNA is TGCGCCAGCAGCTTGGGAGGGGGGGGTCAAGAGACCCAGTACTTC.